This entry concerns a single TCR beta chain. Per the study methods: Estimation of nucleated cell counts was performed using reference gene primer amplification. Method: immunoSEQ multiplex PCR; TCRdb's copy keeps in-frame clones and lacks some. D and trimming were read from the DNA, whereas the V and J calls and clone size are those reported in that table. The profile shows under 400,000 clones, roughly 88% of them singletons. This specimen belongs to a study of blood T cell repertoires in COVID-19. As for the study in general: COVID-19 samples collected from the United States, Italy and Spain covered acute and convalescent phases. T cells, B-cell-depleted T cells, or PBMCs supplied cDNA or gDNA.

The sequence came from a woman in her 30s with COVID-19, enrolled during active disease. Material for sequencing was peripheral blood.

CDR3 protein: CAWSTGGDTEAFF. The DNA for the CDR3 is TGTGCCTGGAGTACAGGGGGTGACACTGAAGCTTTCTTT. V is TRBV30 and J is TRBJ1-1, with 8 bases fitting TRBD1. Germline values: CDR1 GTSNPN, CDR2 SVGIG (reference sequence). The CDR3 covers 13 residues. V gave up 2 bases and J gave up 3 bases; unmatched junction bases: 2.